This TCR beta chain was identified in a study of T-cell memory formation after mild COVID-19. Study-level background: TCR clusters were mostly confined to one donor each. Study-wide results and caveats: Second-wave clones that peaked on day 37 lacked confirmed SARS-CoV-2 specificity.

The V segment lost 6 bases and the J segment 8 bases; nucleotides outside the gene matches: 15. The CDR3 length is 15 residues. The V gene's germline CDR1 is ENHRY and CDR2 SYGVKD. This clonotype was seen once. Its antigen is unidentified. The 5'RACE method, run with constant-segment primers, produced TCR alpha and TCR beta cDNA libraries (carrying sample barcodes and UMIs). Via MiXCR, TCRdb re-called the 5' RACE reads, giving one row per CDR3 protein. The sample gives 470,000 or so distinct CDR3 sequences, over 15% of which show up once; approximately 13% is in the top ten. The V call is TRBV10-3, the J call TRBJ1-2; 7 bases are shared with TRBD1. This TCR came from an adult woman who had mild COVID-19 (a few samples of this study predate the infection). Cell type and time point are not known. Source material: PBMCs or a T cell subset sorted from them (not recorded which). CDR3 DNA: TGTGCCATCAGGGACACGACAGGGCCCCAGGGAGGCTACACCTTC. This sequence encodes CAIRDTTGPQGGYTF.